This TCR beta chain came from a study of CXCR3-negative and CXCR3-positive naive CD8 T cells. Study overall: Sequencing brought in approximately 140 million TRB reads altogether, and each library got about 1.5 +/- 0.3 million.

Preparation of TRB cDNA libraries relied on 5' RACE carrying UMI labels. TCRdb reprocessed the 5' RACE reads; each CDR3 protein has one entry and no DNA is given. The sample table includes some 8,300 distinct CDR3 sequences. Study-wide points: For memory CD8+ cells diversity was much lower, but both naive subsets had comparably high diversity. Memory cells diverged, while naive CXCR3-positive and CXCR3-negative cells had similar TRBV-TRBJ usage. Partially decreased CXCR3 expression was recorded after cryopreservation, and fresh PBMCs were used in most assays.

Per the germline V gene, CDR1 is DFQATT and CDR2 is SNEGSKA (reference sequence). The CDR3 is 16 residues long. By frequency, this clonotype is medium-sized. Its antigen is currently unknown. Sequenced: naive CXCR3- CD8+ T cells from blood. This sample's subset: CD45RO-CCR7+CD27+CD95- naive CD8+ T cells lacking CXCR3 (TNR3-). The V gene is TRBV20-1, the J gene TRBJ1-1; checking the TCRdb D call of TRBD1 is not possible without DNA. This receptor was identified in a human donor in good health. Some clones in this sample may be carry-over from other donors' samples. CDR3 loop: CSAPPGGRDSNTEAFF.